This T cell receptor beta chain was recorded in a study of blood T cell repertoires in COVID-19. Study summary: COVID-19 samples from acute and convalescent phases originated in the United States, Italy and Spain. PBMCs, B-cell-depleted T cells, or T cells were the source of the cDNA or gDNA that made up the material.

Authors' analysis steps: The authors estimated nucleated cell counts from reference gene primer amplification. Profiled with immunoSEQ multiplex PCR; TCRdb holds only in-frame clones, not every one. V and J calls and clone size come straight from that table; D and trimming were deduced from the DNA. The data hold 170,000 or so clones, with roughly nine tenths observed a single time. The sample comprised peripheral blood. The sequence came from a man over 45 with acute or convalescent COVID-19.

CDR3 protein: CASKTGGADTQYF. The DNA of the CDR3 is TGTGCCAGCAAGACGGGAGGCGCAGATACGCAGTATTTT. The chain employs TRBV11-2 and TRBJ2-3; TRBD2 agrees at 7 bases. Germline V gives CDR1 SGHAT, CDR2 FQNNGV. The CDR3 sequence is 13 residues long. The V gene end was trimmed by 7 bases and the J gene end by 4 bases; junction bases not matched to a gene: 5.